One sample yielded the 32 T cell receptor beta chains listed below, sequenced in a study of cytomegalovirus exposure and HLA in healthy donors. The PCR ran on 60 Vbeta and 13 Jbeta primers. TCRdb's copy holds only in-frame clones and misses some; the assay was immunoSEQ multiplex PCR. The top ten hold about 0.8% of the sample, which has roughly 190,000 clones, 75% to 85% seen once. The material sequenced was PBMCs. The source of these receptors is a woman aged 18-29 years in good health and CMV-seronegative.

This clone was observed a few times. The V call is TRBV4-2, the J call TRBJ2-1; D gene uncertain. This CDR3 region has 16 residues. The V end lost 0 bases, the J end lost 0 bases, and 9 bases lay between the germline ends. The germline V gene encodes CDR1 LGHNA and CDR2 YNFKEQ. CDR3: CASSQDLPSSYNEQFF. CDR3 nucleotide sequence: TGTGCCAGCAGCCAAGATCTCCCTAGCTCCTACAATGAGCAGTTCTTC.

A note on this clone: Relative to the germline gene, one junction end is altered; a read error may explain this. This chain uses TRBV28 with TRBJ1-2; no firm D call. There are 10 residues in the CDR3. Per germline, CDR1 MDHEN and CDR2 SYDVKM. The CDR3 bases are TGTGCCAGCAGTTTAAACAGCCTCTCCTTC. Translation: CASSLNSLSF.

This clone was detected once. The V gene is TRBV5-1, the J gene TRBJ2-2; the match to TRBD2 covers 8 bases. The CDR3 runs to 17 residues. Germline CDR1 SGHRS, CDR2 YFSETQ. V was pared by 2 bases and J by 6 bases, with 12 bases of the junction left unmatched. CDR3 sequence (DNA): TGCGCCAGCAGCTTTGATACGACTAGCGCATTCTCCGGGGAGCTGTTTTTT. As protein: CASSFDTTSAFSGELFF.

V usage is TRBV18 and J usage is TRBJ2-3; 14 nucleotides agree with TRBD2. V lost 3 bases to trimming and J lost 3 bases; unmatched junction nucleotides: 2. The CDR3 length is 16 residues. From germline, CDR1 is KGHSH and CDR2 LQKENI. As DNA, the CDR3 is TGTGCCAGCTCACCGGGACTAGCGGGAGTTACAGATACGCAGTATTTT. Translated, it gives CASSPGLAGVTDTQYF.

V usage is TRBV5-6 and J usage is TRBJ1-2; no definite D call. Trimming took 4 bases from V and 4 from J, leaving 17 bases between them. Germline CDR1 SGHDT, CDR2 YYEEEE. This CDR3 contains 15 residues. In DNA, the CDR3 is TGTGCCAGCAGCCTGGGAGGAGCGGATGCCTATGGCTACACCTTC. Its protein is CASSLGGADAYGYTF.

CDR3 sequence: CASSVFYPPQSYNEQFF. The CDR3, as DNA: TGTGCCAGCAGCGTTTTTTACCCACCACAGTCATACAATGAGCAGTTCTTC. The chain uses TRBV9 and TRBJ2-1; no reliable D call. This CDR3 is 17 amino acids long. Germline values: CDR1 SGDLS, CDR2 YYNGEE. Trimming removed 2 bases from V and 4 bases from J, with 19 bases in between.

This chain connects TRBV28 to TRBJ2-7, with D possibly being TRBD1 (7 bases). This CDR3 spans 15 amino acids. The ends were cut back, 6 bases at V and 0 bases at J, with 15 bases in the middle. Germline lookup yields CDR1 MDHEN and CDR2 SYDVKM. This chain's CDR3 is CASSQGGLSSYEQYF. The CDR3 DNA follows: TGTGCCAGCAGCCAGGGGGGTCTCAGCTCCTACGAGCAGTACTTC.

This chain connects TRBV6-6 to TRBJ2-4; 9 bases agree with TRBD1. The V gene's germline CDR1 is MNHNY and CDR2 SVGAGI (reference sequence). The CDR3 has 14 residues. Trimming cost V 8 bases and J 7 bases; bases outside gene matches: 9. CDR3 residues: CASATGTGFNIQYF. In DNA, the CDR3 is TGTGCCAGCGCCACCGGGACAGGGTTTAACATTCAGTACTTC.

The J gene is TRBJ1-1, the V gene TRBV6-1; 7 positions match TRBD1. CDR3 length: 13 amino acids. V trimming: 6 bases; J trimming: 4 bases; junction bases outside the gene matches: 5. Germline CDR1 and CDR2: MNHNS and SASEGT. The CDR3 here is CASSPDRSTEAFF. The CDR3 bases are TGTGCCAGCAGCCCGGACAGGAGCACTGAAGCTTTCTTT.

The chain combines TRBV7-9 with TRBJ2-6; 10 nucleotides match TRBD1. Trimming at V came to 4 bases and at J to 0 bases, leaving 6 bases not matched to a gene. The length of the CDR3 is 18 residues. The V gene's germline CDR1 is SEHNR and CDR2 FQNEAQ (reference sequence). The CDR3 is CASSSVTGGFSGANVLTF. The CDR3 DNA reads TGTGCCAGCAGCTCTGTGACAGGGGGCTTCTCTGGGGCCAACGTCCTGACTTTC. Using reference TRBV7-9 and TRBJ2-6 for the parts outside the CDR3, the full variable domain is DTGVSQNPRHKITKRGQNVTFRCDPISEHNRLYWYRQTLGQGPEFLTYFQNEAQLEKSRLLSDRFSAERPKGSFSTLEIQRTEQGDSAMYLCASSSVTGGFSGANVLTFGAGSRLTVL.

The chain is built from TRBV18 and TRBJ1-1; 8 nucleotides line up with TRBD1. Germline V gene lookup returns CDR1 KGHSH and CDR2 LQKENI. Trimming took 8 bases from V and 1 from J; bases not matched to a gene: 9. This CDR3 spans 15 amino acids. The CDR3 coding sequence is TGTGCCAGCACCCAGGGGGCAAGGCGGAACACTGAAGCTTTCTTT. Protein product: CASTQGARRNTEAFF.

This rearrangement joins TRBV19 to TRBJ2-7, with 10 bases aligning to TRBD1. Germline-derived CDR1 and CDR2 are LNHDA and SQIVND (reference sequence). This CDR3 spans 14 amino acids. V shed 5 bases and J 3 bases; nucleotides not matched to a gene: 4. CDR3 coding DNA: TGTGCCAGTAGTCGGGACAGGGGACACTACGAGCAGTACTTC. Translated: CASSRDRGHYEQYF.

This clone was observed once. The rearrangement uses TRBV5-6 and TRBJ1-1; D gene unclear. The CDR3 runs 16 residues. Germline V gene sequence: CDR1 SGHDT, CDR2 YYEEEE. Trimming removed 2 bases from V and 2 bases from J, with 16 bases in between. The CDR3 nucleotides read TGTGCCAGCAGCTTACCTGCAGGCCCCCCAAACACTGAAGCTTTCTTT. It translates to CASSLPAGPPNTEAFF.

The chain joins TRBV9 to TRBJ2-3; the match to TRBD2 covers 7 bases. The CDR3 length is 15 residues. Germline-derived CDR1 and CDR2 are SGDLS and YYNGEE. The V and J ends lost 3 bases and 5 bases, in that order; junction bases with no gene match: 9. DNA of the CDR3: TGTGCCAGCAGCGAAGGCGGGAGCTCGAAAGATACGCAGTATTTT. This gives the protein CASSEGGSSKDTQYF.

The J gene is TRBJ2-5, the V gene TRBV7-7, with 11 bases identical to TRBD2. The J call may be incorrect, as the DNA end agrees better with TRBJ2-7. The CDR3 consists of 15 residues. Germline V gives CDR1 SSHAT, CDR2 FNYEAQ (reference sequence). The chain's CDR3 is CASSLASGRGYEQYF. The CDR3 nucleotides are TGTGCCAGCAGCTTAGCTAGCGGGAGGGGATACGAGCAGTACTTC.

The chain is built from TRBV27 and TRBJ1-3; the D is unclear. With 5 bases removed from V and 0 bases from J, the gap between germline ends came to 5 bases. The CDR3 totals 13 residues. Per the germline V gene, CDR1 is MNHEY and CDR2 is SMNVEV (reference sequence). CDR3 region: CASSHISGNTIYF. DNA for the CDR3: TGTGCCAGCAGTCACATCTCTGGAAACACCATATATTTT.

This clone has only one observation. The chain combines TRBV18 with TRBJ2-2; TRBD1 aligns across 7 bases. The CDR3 sequence is 16 residues long. The germline CDR1 and CDR2 sequences are KGHSH and LQKENI. Losses at the gene ends were 3 bases for V and 3 bases for J; bases not matched to a gene: 7. As DNA, the CDR3 is TGTGCCAGCTCACCGGTGGAAGGGGGCCACACCGGGGAGCTGTTTTTT. Amino acids: CASSPVEGGHTGELFF.

This chain connects TRBV5-6 to TRBJ2-1; D not resolved. The CDR3 spans 15 residues. V dropped 0 bases and J dropped 0 bases, with 7 bases sitting between them. The germline gives CDR1 SGHDT, CDR2 YYEEEE. The CDR3 sequence: CASSLALVSYNEQFF. The CDR3 DNA is TGTGCCAGCAGCTTGGCTCTTGTCTCCTACAATGAGCAGTTCTTC.

This sequence joins TRBV4-2 and TRBJ2-3; 7 bases match TRBD2. J lost 4 bases, V lost 3 bases, and 7 bases had no gene match. The CDR3 runs 15 residues. CDR1 and CDR2 from the germline V gene are LGHNA and YNFKEQ. The CDR3 DNA reads as TGTGCCAGCAGCCAGCGACTAGCAAGGGCAGATACGCAGTATTTT. It translates to CASSQRLARADTQYF.

V and J are TRBV15 and TRBJ2-7; maybe TRBD2 (5 bases). V lost 0 bases to trimming and J lost 4 bases, with 13 bases between them. The germline CDR1 and CDR2 sequences are LNHNV and YYDKDF (reference sequence). The CDR3 loop spans 15 amino acids. The CDR3 protein is CATSRDEGESYEQYF. In nucleotides, the CDR3 is TGTGCCACCAGCAGAGATGAGGGTGAATCTTACGAGCAGTACTTC.

The rearrangement uses TRBV19 and TRBJ2-1; 13 bases fit TRBD2. The V and J ends lost 5 bases and 2 bases, in that order; junction bases with no gene match: 9. Germline V gene sequence: CDR1 LNHDA, CDR2 SQIVND (reference sequence). This CDR3 contains 18 residues. In DNA, the CDR3 is TGTGCCAGTAGTCTACTAGCGGGAGGGCCCCACCCCTACAATGAGCAGTTCTTC. Translating gives CASSLLAGGPHPYNEQFF.

The chain uses TRBV6-6 and TRBJ2-3; a possible D gene is TRBD2 (6 bases). The germline V gene has CDR1 MNHNY and CDR2 SVGAGI (reference sequence). V shed 2 bases and J shed 6 bases, with 15 bases lying between them. The CDR3 totals 15 residues. The CDR3 sequence is CASSYTPSAGDTQYF. The CDR3 nucleotides read TGTGCCAGCAGTTACACTCCATCGGCGGGGGATACGCAGTATTTT.

V usage is TRBV5-1 and J usage is TRBJ2-3; the match to TRBD2 covers 9 bases. The length of the CDR3 is 15 residues. J lost 2 bases, V lost 7 bases, and 8 bases had no gene match. Per germline, CDR1 SGHRS and CDR2 YFSETQ. The CDR3 protein is CASGSSGGTTDTQYF. The CDR3 DNA follows: TGCGCCAGCGGAAGTAGCGGGGGCACCACAGATACGCAGTATTTT.

This clone has more than one count but fewer than ten. The chain is built from TRBV5-6 and TRBJ2-7; D might be TRBD2 (5 bases). The ends were cut back, 2 bases at V and 1 base at J, with 10 bases in the middle. From germline, CDR1 is SGHDT and CDR2 YYEEEE. The CDR3 extends over 14 amino acids. CDR3 DNA sequence: TGTGCCAGCAGCTTAGTACGGGGATCCTACGAGCAGTACTTC. Translated: CASSLVRGSYEQYF.

V and J are TRBV7-2 and TRBJ1-5, with a weak D call TRBD1 (5 bases). The germline CDR1 and CDR2 sequences are SGHTA and FQGNSA. The CDR3 loop spans 15 amino acids. Trimming removed 4 bases from V and 4 bases from J, with 14 bases in between. The CDR3 sequence: CASSSLGQSNQPQHF. The CDR3 nucleotides are TGTGCCAGCAGCTCATTGGGGCAGTCAAATCAGCCCCAGCATTTT. Using reference TRBV7-2 and TRBJ1-5 for the parts outside the CDR3, the full variable domain is GAGVSQSPSNKVTEKGKDVELRCDPISGHTALYWYRQSLGQGLEFLIYFQGNSAPDKSGLPSDRFSAERTGGSVSTLTIQRTQQEDSAVYLCASSSLGQSNQPQHFGDGTRLSIL.

The genes are TRBV11-2 and TRBJ2-7; TRBD2 agrees at 10 bases. There are 17 residues in the CDR3. Germline CDR1 SGHAT, CDR2 FQNNGV. Trimming took 2 bases from V and 5 from J; bases not matched to a gene: 12. Here the CDR3 DNA reads TGTGCCAGCAGCTTAAGGGCTAGCGGGAGTAGACGGAACGAGCAGTACTTC. It codes for CASSLRASGSRRNEQYF.

The V gene is TRBV28, the J gene TRBJ2-7; a weak D match, TRBD1 (6 bases). Germline V gives CDR1 MDHEN, CDR2 SYDVKM. This CDR3 spans 14 amino acids. V was trimmed by 6 bases and J by 0 bases, leaving 12 bases between them. DNA of the CDR3: TGTGCCAGCAGCCGAACAGGGAGCTCCTACGAGCAGTACTTC. The encoded protein is CASSRTGSSYEQYF.

This clone occurred a few times. V gene TRBV25-1 combines with J gene TRBJ2-7; 7 bases line up with TRBD1. CDR3 length: 15 residues. Germline CDR1 reads MGHDK; CDR2 reads SYGVNS. Trimming at V came to 3 bases and at J to 5 bases, leaving 10 bases not matched to a gene. This chain's CDR3 is CASSDRGRGINEQYF. The CDR3 DNA is TGTGCCAGCAGTGATAGGGGCAGGGGGATAAACGAGCAGTACTTC.

The chain couples TRBV4-1 to TRBJ1-1; D may be TRBD1 (6 bases). V lost 0 bases and J 1 base, leaving 12 bases between the germline ends. Germline V gene lookup returns CDR1 MGHRA and CDR2 YSYEKL. The CDR3 is 16 residues long. The CDR3 reads CASSQEQLTGNTEAFF. The CDR3 DNA is TGCGCCAGCAGCCAAGAACAGTTGACAGGGAACACTGAAGCTTTCTTT.

The gene calls are TRBV28 and TRBJ1-1; TRBD1 might be the D (6 bases). From germline, CDR1 is MDHEN and CDR2 SYDVKM. V lost 4 bases and J lost 7, with 13 bases in between. The CDR3 runs to 13 residues. The CDR3 DNA reads TGTGCCAGCAGTTCACCCAGGGGCCTTGAAGCTTTCTTT. Encoded protein: CASSSPRGLEAFF.

CDR3 sequence: CASSLGRNEQFF. CDR3 DNA: TGTGCCAGCAGCTTGGGGCGGAATGAGCAGTTCTTC. The rearrangement links TRBV7-9 to TRBJ2-1, with D tentatively TRBD1 (5 bases). V was clipped by 3 bases and J by 7 bases, with 7 bases between them. In germline, CDR1 is SEHNR, CDR2 FQNEAQ (reference sequence). The CDR3 consists of 12 residues.

The chain joins TRBV29-1 to TRBJ1-2; 7 bases align to TRBD1. The ends lost 4 bases at V and 4 bases at J; junction bases unmatched: 9. CDR1 SQVTM and CDR2 ANQGSEA come from the germline V gene. The CDR3 has 14 residues. The CDR3 reads CSVVTGAGTYGYTF. DNA for the CDR3: TGCAGCGTTGTTACAGGGGCGGGGACCTATGGCTACACCTTC.